Below, 29 T cell receptor beta chains from the same sample are listed, as sequenced in a study of tissue T cells after allogeneic stem cell transplantation. Sequenced by immunoSEQ multiplex PCR; TCRdb stores in-frame clones only, minus some. The sample yields roughly 50,000 clones, 73% seen once. Sequencing used sorted cells pooled from one or two spleens. The receptor source for this set is a pool of C57BL/6 mice in good health.

Comments on this clone: Gene and germline names: mouse. The observed sequence ends 1 residue before the CDR3 terminus, with the missing tail filled in from the germline J gene. The V gene is TRBV3, the J gene TRBJ2-1, with 8 nucleotides matching TRBD2. Trimming took 5 bases from V and 1 from J; bases not matched to a gene: 4. This CDR3 contains 15 residues. Germline assignment: CDR1 SNHLY and CDR2 FYNGKV (reference sequence). CDR3 bases read: TGTGCCAGCAGCACGACTGGGGCAAACTATGCTGAGCAGTTC. Translation gives CASSTTGANYAEQF. The CDR3 in full is CASSTTGANYAEQFF.

Remarks on this clone: Gene labels here are mouse ones. The DNA ends 1 residue before the CDR3 does, and the rest of the CDR3 is filled in from the germline J gene. The V gene is TRBV14, the J gene TRBJ2-3; D not resolved. Germline V gene lookup returns CDR1 SGHDT and CDR2 FRDEAV. The germline V and J ends were trimmed by 5 bases and 3 bases, with 7 bases remaining between them. CDR3 length: 12 amino acids. The chain's CDR3 is CASRSQAETLYF. CDR3 bases read: TGTGCCAGCAGGTCGCAGGCAGAAACGCTGTAT.

This clone appeared a few times. The listed genes are named as in mouse. Coverage ceases 1 residue before the CDR3 finishes, and the germline J gene fills in the end. Other DNA sequences in the sample encode the same CDR3. The rearrangement joins TRBV12-2 to TRBJ2-7; 12 positions match TRBD2. Germline assignment: CDR1 SGHLS and CDR2 HYDKME. The CDR3 length is 14 residues. Trimming removed 2 bases from V and 4 bases from J; junction bases left unmatched: 2. The CDR3 DNA, read in part, is TGTGCCAGCTCTCAAGGACTGGGGGGGTATGAACAGTAC. Its translation: CASSQGLGGYEQY. The whole CDR3 reads CASSQGLGGYEQYF.

As concerns this clone: Gene labels here are mouse ones. Here the CDR3 reads CASSDPRGLGQNTLYF. The covered CDR3 bases are TGTGCCAGCAGTGATCCCAGGGGGTTGGGTCAAAACACCTTGTAC. This chain uses TRBV13-1 with TRBJ2-4; 7 bases are shared with TRBD1. The read stops 1 residue short of the end of the CDR3; the missing end is completed from the germline J gene. With V trimmed by 1 base and J by 1 base, 6 bases remained unmatched. This CDR3 has 16 amino acids. CDR1 is NSHNY, CDR2 SYGAGN, per germline.

Details on this clone: Mouse gene names and germline throughout. The DNA ends 1 residue before the CDR3 does, and the rest of the CDR3 is filled in from the germline J gene. This chain links TRBV26 with TRBJ2-1; 9 nucleotides line up with TRBD1. The germline CDR1 and CDR2 sequences are KGHPV and FQNQEV (reference sequence). V shed 2 bases, J shed 5 bases, and the junction held 4 bases outside the gene matches. The CDR3 sequence is 15 residues long. CDR3 bases read: TGTGCCAGCAGTCTGGGGGACAGGGCGGATGCTGAGCAGTTC. This encodes CASSLGDRADAEQF. The full CDR3 is CASSLGDRADAEQFF.

Points on this clone: Gene names are mouse gene names. The read ends 1 residue shy of where the CDR3 ends; the end is completed using the germline J gene. The rearrangement uses TRBV23 and TRBJ2-4; the listed D gene, TRBD1, was not tested against the DNA. The CDR3 spans 14 residues. Per germline, CDR1 KGHTA and CDR2 FQNQQP. The CDR3 DNA, read in part, is TGCTCCAGCCGACGGGACACTAGTCAAAACACCTTGTAC. Translating gives CSSRRDTSQNTLY. The full CDR3 is CSSRRDTSQNTLYF. Full variable domain (missing parts from reference TRBV23 and TRBJ2-4): DAAVTQKPRYLIKMKGQEAEMKCIPEKGHTAVFWYQQKQSKELKFLIYFQNQQPLDQIDMVKERFSAVCPSSSLCSLGIRTCEAEDSALYLCSSRRDTSQNTLYFGAGTRLSVL.

As to this clone: The germline and genes are mouse ones. The CDR3 end lies 1 residue beyond the end of the read and is filled in from the germline J gene. The chain is built from TRBV12-1 and TRBJ1-4; no firm D call. Germline values: CDR1 SGHSN, CDR2 HYEKVE. Trimming cost V 0 bases and J 8 bases, with 6 bases left between them. The CDR3 is 12 residues long. CDR3 DNA, as far as it was read: TGTGCCAGCTCTCTCGAGGGTGAAAGATTATTT. It translates to CASSLEGERLF. The whole CDR3 sequence is CASSLEGERLFF.

Concerning this clone: Gene names and germline refer to mouse. The CDR3 extends 1 residue past the end of the read, so its final part is completed from the germline J gene. The J gene is TRBJ2-4, the V gene TRBV2, with TRBD2 matching over 9 bases. Germline-derived CDR1 and CDR2 are LGHNA and YSYQKL. Germline trimming cut 0 bases from V and 0 bases from J; bases unmatched to any gene: 4. The CDR3 consists of 17 residues. CDR3 DNA (partial): TGTGCCAGCAGCCAAGAAGACTGGGGGACTAGTCAAAACACCTTGTAC. Translating gives CASSQEDWGTSQNTLY. The whole CDR3 protein reads CASSQEDWGTSQNTLYF.

Comments on this clone: Mouse germline and gene names are used. Sequencing ends 1 residue short of the CDR3 end; the germline J gene provides the rest. The chain links TRBV29 to TRBJ1-1; 7 bases line up with TRBD1. The CDR3 sequence is 12 residues long. Germline-derived CDR1 and CDR2 are MSHET and SYDVDS. J was trimmed by 4 bases and V by 6 bases; bases with no gene match: 2. The CDR3 loop reads CASRGTVTEVFF. The DNA read from the CDR3 is TGTGCTAGCAGGGGGACAGTCACAGAAGTCTTC.

Points on this clone: The gene names given are mouse names. CDR3 DNA (partial): TGTGCCAGCAGCCAAGAGGATTTTAGTCAAAACACCTTGTAC. This sequence encodes CASSQEDFSQNTLY. The whole CDR3 reads CASSQEDFSQNTLYF. The chain joins TRBV2 to TRBJ2-4, with unresolved D. The CDR3 goes on 1 residue after the read ends, and that part is filled in from the germline J gene. The V end was cut by 0 bases, the J end by 0 bases, with 7 bases between. CDR1 is LGHNA and CDR2 is YSYQKL in the germline V gene. This CDR3 has 15 residues.

To note about this clone: These gene names are mouse names. The sequenced fragment ends 1 residue before the CDR3 boundary, so the rest is inferred from the germline J gene. This chain uses TRBV1 with TRBJ2-3; D is possibly TRBD1 (6 bases). Germline V gene data show CDR1 as NSQYPW and CDR2 as LRSPGD (reference sequence). Trimming removed 4 bases from V and 0 bases from J, with 8 bases in between. This CDR3 region has 14 residues. CDR3 DNA (partial): TGCACCTGCAGTGAACAGGGCAGTGCAGAAACGCTGTAT. Its protein is CTCSEQGSAETLY. From start to end, the CDR3 is CTCSEQGSAETLYF.

This clone was seen just once. The germline and genes are mouse ones. Read coverage stops 1 residue before the CDR3 terminus; the germline J gene supplies the remainder. The rearrangement joins TRBV5 to TRBJ2-5; D possibly corresponds to TRBD2 (7 bases). The ends were cut back, 1 base at V and 6 bases at J, with 8 bases in the middle. Germline CDR1 is LGHNA and CDR2 is YNLKQL (reference sequence). CDR3 length equals 13 residues. CDR3 region: CASSQGGADTQYF. The covered CDR3 bases are TGTGCCAGCAGCCAAGGGGGGGCGGACACCCAGTAC.

As to this clone: Mouse gene names and germline throughout. The read comes to an end 1 residue before the CDR3 does, leaving the germline J gene to fill in the end. The rearrangement links TRBV20 to TRBJ2-1; D is unresolved. This CDR3 is 13 amino acids long. Germline V gives CDR1 GFQATS, CDR2 STVNSAI. V lost 2 bases to trimming and J lost 1 base, with 6 bases between them. The CDR3 here is CGARRENYAEQFF. Incomplete CDR3 DNA: TGTGGTGCTAGGCGGGAGAACTATGCTGAGCAGTTC.

The count of this clone is one. Gene names and germline match the mouse. The read terminates 1 residue before the CDR3 end, so the remaining end is supplied by the germline J gene. This chain joins TRBV13-2 and TRBJ1-2; the D is unclear. CDR1 is NNHNN, CDR2 SYGAGS, per germline (reference sequence). Between the trimmed V and J ends, which lost 2 bases and 0 bases, there was a span of 8 bases. The CDR3 loop spans 14 amino acids. The DNA read from the CDR3 is TGTGCCAGCGGTGAAGAGGCAGCAAACTCCGACTACACC. It specifies CASGEEAANSDYT. The entire CDR3 protein is CASGEEAANSDYTF.

Points on this clone: Genes here carry mouse names. The read finishes 1 residue shy of the CDR3 end, and the germline J gene is used to complete it. The gene calls are TRBV26 and TRBJ2-2; D is ambiguous. The ends were cut back, 0 bases at V and 1 base at J, with 0 bases in the middle. This CDR3 is built from 13 residues. The germline gives CDR1 KGHPV, CDR2 FQNQEV (reference sequence). The CDR3 protein is CASSLSNTGQLYF. The sequenced CDR3 bases are TGTGCCAGCAGTCTGTCAAACACCGGGCAGCTCTAC.

Note on this clone: Gene names are mouse gene names. The sequenced part of the CDR3 DNA is TGTGCCAGCGGTGAGGACAGCACCGGGCAGCTCTAC. Translating it yields CASGEDSTGQLY. The complete CDR3 sequence is CASGEDSTGQLYF. The V gene is TRBV13-2, the J gene TRBJ2-2; a weak D match, TRBD1 (6 bases). The read finishes 1 residue shy of the CDR3 end, and the germline J gene is used to complete it. Germline V CDR1 and CDR2: NNHNN, SYGAGS (reference sequence). Trimming shortened V by 2 bases and J by 4 bases, and 6 bases separated the two germline ends. This CDR3 comprises 13 residues.

Concerning this clone itself: Here the gene names and germline are mouse. Coverage ceases 1 residue before the CDR3 finishes, and the germline J gene fills in the end. The sample holds other DNA sequences that translate to the same CDR3. The chain carries TRBV1 and TRBJ1-1; D remains unclear. Per the germline V gene, CDR1 is NSQYPW and CDR2 is LRSPGD (reference sequence). The CDR3 has 11 residues. Trimming cost V 3 bases and J 3 bases, with 2 bases left between them. The part of the CDR3 DNA that was read is TGCACCTGCAGTGCCGACACAGAAGTCTTC. It translates to CTCSADTEVF. The full-length CDR3 reads as CTCSADTEVFF.

As concerns this clone: Mouse germline and gene names are used. The sequenced fragment ends 1 residue before the CDR3 boundary, so the rest is inferred from the germline J gene. V and J are TRBV17 and TRBJ1-2; D remains unclear. This CDR3 spans 14 amino acids. The V and J ends lost 3 bases and 0 bases respectively, with 8 bases between them. CDR1 is MNHDT, CDR2 YYDKIL, per germline. The CDR3 region is CASSSHTPNSDYTF. Partial CDR3 DNA: TGTGCTAGCAGTAGTCACACCCCAAACTCCGACTACACC. Combining the CDR3 with reference TRBV17 and TRBJ1-2 gives the whole variable domain DTTVKQNPRYKLARVGKPVNLICSQTMNHDTMYWYQKKPNQAPKLLLFYYDKILNREADTFEKFQSSRPNNSFCSLYIGSAGLEYSAMYLCASSSHTPNSDYTFGSGTRLLVI.

Only one count was recorded for this clone. Gene names denote mouse genes. The CDR3 end falls 1 residue outside the read, so it is completed with the germline J gene. The chain uses TRBV19 and TRBJ2-3; D remains ambiguous. Germline loops: CDR1 FNHDT, CDR2 SITEND (reference sequence). This CDR3 region has 11 residues. Trimming cost V 0 bases and J 5 bases, with 1 base left between them. CDR3: CASSIGETLYF. CDR3 DNA (partial): TGTGCCAGCAGTATAGGAGAAACGCTGTAT.

This clone was seen a handful of times. The genes and germline here are from mouse. Read coverage stops 1 residue before the CDR3 terminus; the germline J gene supplies the remainder. The V and J genes are TRBV14 and TRBJ2-7, with 7 bases matching TRBD1. Germline values: CDR1 SGHDT, CDR2 FRDEAV. The CDR3 totals 11 residues. The V and J ends lost 5 bases and 7 bases, in that order; junction bases with no gene match: 3. The CDR3 protein is CASSSGGEQYF. The covered CDR3 bases are TGTGCCAGCAGCTCAGGGGGAGAACAGTAC.

Comment on this clone: Gene names are mouse gene names. Read data end 1 residue before the CDR3 end; the end is taken from the germline J gene. The V gene is TRBV12-1, the J gene TRBJ2-2, with TRBD1 matching over 8 bases. With V trimmed by 2 bases and J by 6 bases, 1 base remained unmatched. The CDR3 loop spans 13 amino acids. CDR1 and CDR2 (germline): SGHSN, HYEKVE. This CDR3 reads CASSPGGSGQLYF. The sequenced CDR3 bases are TGTGCCAGCTCTCCAGGGGGCTCCGGGCAGCTCTAC.

On this clone: The gene names given are mouse names. From the germline J gene comes the end of the CDR3, since the read stops 1 residue before it. V is TRBV19 and J is TRBJ1-6, with TRBD1 matching 7 bases. TRBJ1-6 falls under the ORF class, with uncertain function. This CDR3 contains 16 residues. Trimming took 4 bases from V and 2 from J; bases not matched to a gene: 6. Germline CDR1 FNHDT, CDR2 SITEND (reference sequence). The CDR3: CASSLRDSPYNSPLYF. CDR3 bases read: TGTGCCAGCAGTCTCCGGGACAGCCCCTATAATTCGCCCCTCTAC.

Worth noting for this clone: The gene names given are mouse names. The missing CDR3 end, 1 residue past where the read stops, is filled in from the germline J gene. The chain couples TRBV19 to TRBJ2-1; the match to TRBD2 covers 9 bases. The CDR3 length is 16 residues. Germline V gene sequence: CDR1 FNHDT, CDR2 SITEND (reference sequence). J lost 0 bases, V lost 4 bases, and 5 bases had no gene match. CDR3: CASSVWGGPNYAEQFF. The sequenced CDR3 bases are TGTGCCAGCAGTGTCTGGGGGGGACCTAACTATGCTGAGCAGTTC. Full variable domain (remainder filled in from reference TRBV19 and TRBJ2-1): GGIITQTPKFLIGQEGQKLTLKCQQNFNHDTMYWYRQDSGKGLRLIYYSITENDLQKGDLSEGYDASREKKSSFSLTVTSAQKNEMAVFLCASSVWGGPNYAEQFFGPGTRLTVL.

In the case of this clone: Germline and genes here are mouse. The CDR3 end falls 1 residue outside the read, so it is completed with the germline J gene. The rearrangement uses TRBV5 and TRBJ1-1; 9 bases line up with TRBD1. Germline lookup yields CDR1 LGHNA and CDR2 YNLKQL (reference sequence). The CDR3 is made up of 13 amino acids. J was trimmed by 5 bases and V by 3 bases; bases with no gene match: 1. CDR3 amino acids: CASSQDRGTEVFF. CDR3 DNA, as far as it was read: TGTGCCAGCAGCCAGGACAGGGGAACAGAAGTCTTC.

To note about this clone: The genes are named according to mouse. The read stops 1 residue short of the end of the CDR3; the missing end is completed from the germline J gene. The chain carries TRBV1 and TRBJ1-1, with no clear D. V was cut by 0 bases and J by 4 bases, with 9 bases left in between. This CDR3 is built from 14 residues. Germline V gene lookup returns CDR1 NSQYPW and CDR2 LRSPGD (reference sequence). The CDR3 here is CTCSADQWVTEVFF. Partial CDR3 DNA: TGCACCTGCAGTGCAGATCAGTGGGTCACAGAAGTCTTC.

The table lists this clone with a count of one. The gene names here belong to mouse. The read halts 1 residue ahead of the CDR3 end, with the missing end drawn from the germline J gene. The chain has TRBV3 and TRBJ1-4; 7 bases map to TRBD1. V gave up 5 bases and J gave up 7 bases; unmatched junction bases: 4. The CDR3 runs to 13 residues. Germline values: CDR1 SNHLY, CDR2 FYNGKV (reference sequence). Incomplete CDR3 DNA: TGTGCCAGCAGCCTACAGGGGTCCGAAAGATTATTT. This translates into CASSLQGSERLF. The whole CDR3 is CASSLQGSERLFF.

This clone was seen a handful of times. Gene names are the mouse ones. The read terminates 1 residue before the CDR3 end, so the remaining end is supplied by the germline J gene. V is TRBV14 and J is TRBJ2-7; D possibly corresponds to TRBD1 (6 bases). The CDR3 runs to 13 residues. Germline lookup yields CDR1 SGHDT and CDR2 FRDEAV. The germline V and J ends were trimmed by 5 bases and 0 bases, with 9 bases remaining between them. CDR3 DNA (partial): TGTGCCAGCAGCCCAGGGGTCTCCTATGAACAGTAC. It codes for CASSPGVSYEQY. The full-length CDR3 reads as CASSPGVSYEQYF.

A remark on this clone: The genes are named according to mouse. The CDR3 bases that were read are TGTGCCAGCTCTCTCGAGCCAGGCGGGAATTCGCCCCTCTAC. It yields the protein CASSLEPGGNSPLY. Given in full, the CDR3 is CASSLEPGGNSPLYF. The chain is built from TRBV12-1 and TRBJ1-6; D remains unclear. Sequencing ends 1 residue short of the CDR3 end; the germline J gene provides the rest. TRBJ1-6 is noted as an ORF with a role that remains uncertain. CDR3 size: 15 residues. Trimming left V 0 bases short and J 7 bases short, with 12 bases between. Germline V lookup: CDR1 SGHSN, CDR2 HYEKVE.

About this clone itself: Any gene name here is a mouse gene name. The read falls 1 residue short of the CDR3 end, and the missing part is taken from the germline J gene. The chain employs TRBV13-1 and TRBJ1-3; D ambiguous. CDR1 and CDR2 (germline): NSHNY, SYGAGN. V shed 0 bases and J shed 0 bases, with 7 bases lying between them. CDR3 length: 15 residues. CDR3 in amino acids: CASSDGANSGNTLYF. CDR3 bases read: TGTGCCAGCAGTGATGGGGCAAATTCTGGAAATACGCTCTAT.